This TCR beta chain stems from a study of cytomegalovirus exposure and HLA in healthy donors. Findings of the study overall: An analysis that was carried out later associated 15,000 to 20,000 TCR beta sequences with HLA alleles at 0.05 false discovery rate.

As concerns this clone: Its specificity is not known.

Germline CDR1 LNHDA, CDR2 SQIVND (reference sequence). There are 11 residues in the CDR3. Trimming took off 3 bases at V and 6 bases at J, with 4 bases between the two ends. The study ran its PCR with 60 Vbeta and 13 Jbeta primers. Profiled with immunoSEQ multiplex PCR; TCRdb holds only in-frame clones, not every one. Among more than 140,000 clones listed, about 80% were seen once. The V call is TRBV19, the J call TRBJ2-3; D is undetermined. Source material: PBMCs. The source of this sequence is a woman aged 40-49 years in good health and CMV-seronegative. DNA of the CDR3: TGTGCCAGTAGTATTCAGGATACGCAGTATTTT. It yields the protein CASSIQDTQYF.